These 16 T cell receptor beta chains came from one sample sequenced in a study of cytomegalovirus exposure and HLA in healthy donors. The repertoire was sequenced with immunoSEQ multiplex PCR; TCRdb's copy has only in-frame clones and lacks some. The top ten clones hold 1.7% of a sample with 120,000 or so clones, 95% to 96% of them seen once. The sequenced sample was PBMCs. The origin of the receptors is a man between 18 and 29 years old in good health and CMV-seronegative.

The V gene is TRBV7-2, the J gene TRBJ2-2; 9 bases agree with TRBD2. CDR3 length: 16 amino acids. Per germline, CDR1 SGHTA and CDR2 FQGNSA. The V and J ends lost 6 bases and 5 bases, in that order; junction bases with no gene match: 10. The CDR3 sequence: CASSSRASGITGELFF. DNA of the CDR3: TGTGCCAGCAGTTCCCGGGCTAGCGGGATTACCGGGGAGCTGTTTTTT. The full variable domain, in which reference TRBV7-2 and TRBJ2-2 provide the parts outside the CDR3, is GAGVSQSPSNKVTEKGKDVELRCDPISGHTALYWYRQSLGQGLEFLIYFQGNSAPDKSGLPSDRFSAERTGGSVSTLTIQRTQQEDSAVYLCASSSRASGITGELFFGEGSRLTVL.

The chain uses TRBV28 and TRBJ2-1; 11 nucleotides agree with TRBD2. The CDR3 runs to 16 residues. After removal of 2 bases from V and 7 bases from J, the junction contained 7 bases not matched to a gene. Per germline, CDR1 MDHEN and CDR2 SYDVKM. CDR3 residues: CASSLLGSGRGNEQFF. In DNA form, the CDR3 reads TGTGCCAGCAGTTTACTAGGTAGCGGGAGGGGTAATGAGCAGTTCTTC.

V and J are TRBV5-4 and TRBJ1-2; TRBD1 aligns across 11 bases. The CDR3 is 14 residues long. V lost 3 bases and J lost 6; bases outside the gene matches: 4. Germline V gives CDR1 SGHNT, CDR2 YYREEE (reference sequence). CDR3 nucleotides: TGTGCCAGCAGCTGGGACAGGGGGTTTAATGGCTACACCTTC. It specifies CASSWDRGFNGYTF.

In its sample, this clone was seen once. The chain employs TRBV25-1 and TRBJ2-7, with 12 bases fitting TRBD2. Germline trimming cut 3 bases from V and 5 bases from J; bases unmatched to any gene: 14. The CDR3 extends over 18 amino acids. Germline CDR1 and CDR2: MGHDK and SYGVNS. The CDR3 loop reads CASSDRRVTSGRLHEQYF. Written as DNA, the CDR3 is TGTGCCAGCAGTGACCGGAGGGTAACTAGCGGGAGGCTCCACGAGCAGTACTTC.

This rearrangement joins TRBV27 to TRBJ2-2, with a possible D match to TRBD1 (6 bases). CDR1 is MNHEY and CDR2 is SMNVEV in the germline V gene (reference sequence). This CDR3 is built from 15 residues. Trimming left V 2 bases short and J 5 bases short, with 12 bases between. The DNA for the CDR3 is TGTGCCAGCAGTTTAAGGGGGATTTCGACCGGGGAGCTGTTTTTT. It is translated as CASSLRGISTGELFF.

This chain uses TRBV6-1 with TRBJ1-5; TRBD1 matches 7 bases. Germline assignment: CDR1 MNHNS and CDR2 SASEGT. CDR3 length: 14 amino acids. Trimming cost V 4 bases and J 4 bases; bases outside gene matches: 4. The CDR3 reads CASSVTGVNQPQHF. CDR3 sequence (DNA): TGTGCCAGCAGTGTCACAGGGGTAAATCAGCCCCAGCATTTT.

The chain joins TRBV28 to TRBJ1-2; D unresolved. This CDR3 comprises 13 residues. Germline V gives CDR1 MDHEN, CDR2 SYDVKM. Between the trimmed V and J ends, which lost 4 bases and 7 bases, there was a span of 13 bases. The CDR3 here is CASSWGARAGYTF. CDR3 DNA sequence: TGTGCCAGCAGTTGGGGAGCGCGGGCTGGCTACACCTTC.

This chain connects TRBV6-5 to TRBJ2-7; D is possibly TRBD1 (7 bases). Germline-derived CDR1 and CDR2 are MNHEY and SVGAGI. The V gene lost 5 bases and the J gene lost 0 bases, with 11 bases spanning the gap. This CDR3 has 14 residues. The CDR3 spells CASSLRDSSYEQYF. The CDR3 DNA reads as TGTGCCAGCAGTCTGCGGGACAGCTCCTACGAGCAGTACTTC.

The chain recombines TRBV28 with TRBJ2-7; 10 bases map to TRBD1. The ends lost 7 bases at V and 1 base at J; junction bases unmatched: 7. CDR1 is MDHEN and CDR2 is SYDVKM in the germline V gene. CDR3 length equals 15 residues. The CDR3 protein is CASTFSGQGSYEQYF. CDR3 DNA sequence: TGTGCCAGCACCTTTTCGGGACAGGGGTCCTACGAGCAGTACTTC. The entire variable domain, with the rest obtained from reference TRBV28 and TRBJ2-7, is as follows: DVKVTQSSRYLVKRTGEKVFLECVQDMDHENMFWYRQDPGLGLRLIYFSYDVKMKEKGDIPEGYSVSREKKERFSLILESASTNQTSMYLCASTFSGQGSYEQYFGPGTRLTVT.

V is TRBV4-1 and J is TRBJ2-3; TRBD2 aligns across 9 bases. The CDR3 sequence is 16 residues long. The V gene end was trimmed by 3 bases and the J gene end by 2 bases; junction bases not matched to a gene: 6. Germline V lookup: CDR1 MGHRA, CDR2 YSYEKL. In nucleotides, the CDR3 is TGCGCCAGCAGCCACTCTCTAGCGGGAATCACAGATACGCAGTATTTT. This sequence encodes CASSHSLAGITDTQYF.

This sequence joins TRBV6-5 and TRBJ1-1; TRBD1 might be the D (6 bases). This CDR3 spans 15 amino acids. In germline, CDR1 is MNHEY, CDR2 SVGAGI. V was pared by 2 bases and J by 0 bases, with 10 bases between. This CDR3 is CASSYLRGVNTEAFF. The CDR3 nucleotides read TGTGCCAGCAGTTACCTCAGGGGAGTGAACACTGAAGCTTTCTTT.

The rearrangement uses TRBV30 and TRBJ2-5; 12 nucleotides align to TRBD2. V lost 3 bases to trimming and J lost 1 base; unmatched junction nucleotides: 9. The CDR3 contains 17 residues. CDR1 is GTSNPN and CDR2 is SVGIG in the germline V gene (reference sequence). Here the CDR3 reads CAWRGRGLAGSQETQYF. CDR3 DNA: TGTGCCTGGAGGGGCCGTGGACTAGCGGGAAGCCAAGAGACCCAGTACTTC.

The chain couples TRBV5-4 to TRBJ2-7; 8 nucleotides match TRBD1. CDR1 SGHNT and CDR2 YYREEE come from the germline V gene (reference sequence). The CDR3 is made up of 14 amino acids. The ends lost 2 bases at V and 2 bases at J; junction bases unmatched: 3. CDR3 in DNA: TGTGCCAGCAGCTTTCAGGGGGCGGCCTACGAGCAGTACTTC. It encodes CASSFQGAAYEQYF.

V gene TRBV6-5 combines with J gene TRBJ1-1; perhaps TRBD1 as D (5 bases). This CDR3 is built from 16 residues. V was cut by 2 bases and J by 5 bases, with 18 bases left in between. The germline V gene encodes CDR1 MNHEY and CDR2 SVGAGI. The CDR3 reads CASSYDETRYRTEAFF. CDR3 nucleotides: TGTGCCAGCAGTTACGACGAGACGCGCTACAGGACTGAAGCTTTCTTT.

This clone was picked up one time. The chain recombines TRBV7-2 with TRBJ2-7; D is possibly TRBD2 (6 bases). The CDR3 is 13 amino acids. V lost 5 bases and J 5 bases, leaving 13 bases between the germline ends. Germline V lookup: CDR1 SGHTA, CDR2 FQGNSA. CDR3 region: CASSPLATNEQYF. CDR3 nucleotide sequence: TGTGCCAGCAGCCCCCTAGCGACCAACGAGCAGTACTTC.

J is TRBJ2-7 and V is TRBV4-1, with 7 bases aligning to TRBD2. From germline, CDR1 is MGHRA and CDR2 YSYEKL. This CDR3 has 14 amino acids. The V segment lost 0 bases and the J segment 3 bases; nucleotides outside the gene matches: 2. CDR3 nucleotides: TGCGCCAGCAGCCAAGAGACTAGCAGCTACGAGCAGTACTTC. Encoded protein: CASSQETSSYEQYF.